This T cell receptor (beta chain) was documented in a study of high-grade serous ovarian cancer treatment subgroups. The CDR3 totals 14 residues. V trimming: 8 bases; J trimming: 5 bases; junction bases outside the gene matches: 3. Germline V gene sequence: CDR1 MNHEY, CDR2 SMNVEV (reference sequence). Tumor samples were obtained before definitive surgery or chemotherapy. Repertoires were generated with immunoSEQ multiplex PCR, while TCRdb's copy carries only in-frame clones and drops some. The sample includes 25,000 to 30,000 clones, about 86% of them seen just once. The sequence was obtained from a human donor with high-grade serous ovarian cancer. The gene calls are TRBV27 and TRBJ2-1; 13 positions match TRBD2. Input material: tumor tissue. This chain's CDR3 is CASGGLAGNNEQFF. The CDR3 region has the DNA TGTGCCAGCGGGGGACTAGCGGGGAACAATGAGCAGTTCTTC.